Shown below are 2 T cell receptor beta chains from a single sample sequenced in a study of blood T cells in healthy people across ages. Next came a second PCR, run for about 6 to 12 cycles, which used a sample-barcoded 5' primer along with a J-beta primer mix. TCRdb reanalysed the 5' RACE reads using MiXCR and keeps one entry per CDR3 protein. The sample includes around 1.1 million distinct CDR3 sequences, 35% to 40% of them seen just once. The specimen was blood. These receptors were taken from a young man in good health.

The chain employs TRBV20-1 and TRBJ2-3; the match to TRBD2 covers 8 bases. This CDR3 contains 14 residues. Germline V gives CDR1 DFQATT, CDR2 SNEGSKA (reference sequence). V lost 5 bases to trimming and J lost 3 bases; unmatched junction nucleotides: 7. The CDR3 bases are TGCAGTGCTCTGGGCGGGGGGAGTACAGATACGCAGTATTTT. Protein: CSALGGGSTDTQYF.

The chain has TRBV5-1 and TRBJ2-2; D is unclear. Trimming removed 3 bases at V and 7 bases at J, with 10 bases between. The CDR3 is 13 amino acids. Germline CDR1 reads SGHRS; CDR2 reads YFSETQ. CDR3 DNA: TGCGCCAGCAGCTGGGGTCAACACGGGGAGCTGTTTTTT. Translating it yields CASSWGQHGELFF.